The clone carrying this TCR beta chain was seen only a few times. Profiling of TCR beta VDJ combinations and CDR3 sequences used genomic DNA as template. TCRdb reprocessed the reads with MiXCR, giving one entry per CDR3 protein. The repertoire holds 150,000 to 180,000 distinct CDR3 sequences, roughly half seen once, with 9.5% to 15% in the top ten. The CDR3 extends over 15 amino acids. Trimming took 4 bases from V and 0 from J, leaving 9 bases between them. CDR1 is ENHRY and CDR2 is SYGVKD in the germline V gene. This entry is derived from a study of CD8+CD57+ T cells in acquired aplastic anemia. Selection for sequencing was limited to patients who had shown CD8+CD57+ cell expansion by flow cytometry. Patients, without exception, had severe acquired aplastic anemia. Patients were therapy-naive when their blood was sampled.

The receptor was isolated from a human donor with aplastic anemia. Sequenced material: sorted CD4+, CD8+, or CD8+CD57+ T cells (not recorded which) from PBMCs. The genes are TRBV10-3 and TRBJ2-2, with D hard to call. The CDR3 loop is CAISAALSNTGELFF. DNA for the CDR3: TGTGCCATCAGTGCAGCTCTCTCGAACACCGGGGAGCTGTTTTTT.